The 3 T cell receptor beta chains reported below all come from one sample, sequenced in a study of chemoradiotherapy in HPV16-positive cancers. Profiling relied on immunoSEQ multiplex PCR, and the TCRdb table lists in-frame clones only, not all of them. This sample carries more than 9,500 clones, 78% of them seen once, and the ten largest clones take approximately 2.4%. The sample was collected from a patient who underwent chemoradiotherapy. These receptors all stem from a human donor with HPV-associated anogenital cancer.

The V call is TRBV10-2, the J call TRBJ2-7, with TRBD2 matching over 12 bases. CDR1 WSHSY and CDR2 SAAADI come from the germline V gene. The CDR3 has 13 residues. Germline trimming cut 10 bases from V and 4 bases from J; bases unmatched to any gene: 5. CDR3 in DNA: TGCGCCACCAGACTAGCGGGGGCGTACGAGCAGTACTTC. Its protein is CATRLAGAYEQYF.

In its sample, this clone was seen a few times. The J gene is TRBJ1-4, the V gene TRBV4-1, with TRBD1 identical over 10 bases. From germline, CDR1 is MGHRA and CDR2 YSYEKL. V dropped 0 bases and J dropped 11; count of bases not matched to a gene: 6. This CDR3 spans 15 amino acids. This chain's CDR3 is CASSQEPGQGRKLFF. The DNA of the CDR3 is TGCGCCAGCAGCCAAGAACCGGGACAGGGGAGGAAACTGTTTTTT.

This clone appeared a few times. The chain has TRBV7-3 and TRBJ2-5, with D perhaps matching TRBD1 (6 bases). CDR3 size: 16 residues. In germline, CDR1 is SGHTA, CDR2 FQGTGA. Trimming shortened V by 5 bases and J by 5 bases, and 21 bases separated the two germline ends. DNA of the CDR3: TGTGCCAGCAGCCCTAATAGGACCGACAGGTTGGAGACCCAGTACTTC. Its protein is CASSPNRTDRLETQYF.